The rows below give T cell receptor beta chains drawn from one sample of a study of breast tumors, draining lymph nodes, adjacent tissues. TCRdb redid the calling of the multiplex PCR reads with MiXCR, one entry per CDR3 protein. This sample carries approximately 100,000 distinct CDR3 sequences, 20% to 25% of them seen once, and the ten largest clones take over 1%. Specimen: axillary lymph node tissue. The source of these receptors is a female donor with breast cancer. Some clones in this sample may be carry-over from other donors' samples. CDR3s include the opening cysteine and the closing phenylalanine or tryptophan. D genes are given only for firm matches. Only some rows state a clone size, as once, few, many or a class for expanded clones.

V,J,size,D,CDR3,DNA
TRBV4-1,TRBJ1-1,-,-,CASSQIWGAGSTEAFF,TGCGCCAGCAGCCAAATCTGGGGGGCCGGTTCCACTGAAGCTTTCTTT
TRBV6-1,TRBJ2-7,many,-,CASSELSSYEQYF,TGTGCCAGCAGTGAACTAAGCTCCTACGAGCAGTACTTC
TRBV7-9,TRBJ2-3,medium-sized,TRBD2,CASRPQGIAGAQYF,TGTGCCAGCAGACCACAGGGTATAGCGGGGGCGCAGTATTTT
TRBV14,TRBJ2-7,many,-,CASSRTDYEQYF,TGTGCCAGCAGCCGTACAGATTACGAGCAGTACTTC
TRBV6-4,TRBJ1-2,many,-,CASSDSGGESGYTF,TGTGCCAGCAGTGACTCGGGAGGGGAGAGTGGCTACACCTTC
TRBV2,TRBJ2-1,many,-,CASSELGYYNEQFF,TGTGCCAGCAGTGAATTGGGGTACTACAATGAGCAGTTCTTC
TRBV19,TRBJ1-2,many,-,CASSISVTTNYGYTF,TGTGCCAGTAGTATCTCGGTCACGACTAACTATGGCTACACCTTC
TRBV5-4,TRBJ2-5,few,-,CASSLLSETQYF,TGTGCCAGCAGCTTGCTTTCCGAGACCCAGTACTTC
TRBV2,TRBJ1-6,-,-,CASRYQGSNSPLHF,TGTGCCAGCCGATACCAGGGAAGTAATTCACCCCTCCACTTT
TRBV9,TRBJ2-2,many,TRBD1,CASSARTGGPGELFF,TGTGCCAGCAGCGCCCGGACAGGGGGCCCCGGGGAGCTGTTTTTT
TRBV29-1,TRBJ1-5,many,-,CSIQTERNQPQHF,TGCAGCATCCAGACAGAGAGAAATCAGCCCCAGCATTTT
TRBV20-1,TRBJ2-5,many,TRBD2,CSARSGRWRETQYF,TGCAGTGCTAGAAGCGGGAGGTGGAGGGAGACCCAGTACTTC
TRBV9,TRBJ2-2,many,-,CASSPRQANTGELFF,TGTGCCAGCAGCCCCCGACAGGCGAACACCGGGGAGCTGTTTTTT
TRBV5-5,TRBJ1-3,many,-,CASARDVGNTIYF,TGTGCCAGCGCCAGGGACGTCGGAAACACCATATATTTT
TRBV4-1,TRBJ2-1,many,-,CASSHMYGKNEQFF,TGCGCCAGCAGCCATATGTACGGTAAGAATGAGCAGTTCTTC
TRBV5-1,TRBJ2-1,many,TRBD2,CASSLARGLAGEQEQFF,TGCGCCAGCAGCTTGGCAAGAGGACTAGCGGGAGAACAGGAGCAGTTCTTC
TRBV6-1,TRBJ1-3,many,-,CASRRNWGPSGNTIYF,TGTGCCAGCAGAAGAAACTGGGGCCCCTCTGGAAACACCATATATTTT
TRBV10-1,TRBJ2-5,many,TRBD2,CASSGIGGGGETQYF,TGCGCCAGCAGTGGTATAGGCGGGGGGGGGGAGACCCAGTACTTC
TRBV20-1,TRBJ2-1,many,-,CSANPPLRVIKGGHKNNEQFF,TGCAGTGCTAACCCTCCCCTAAGAGTCATCAAGGGCGGTCACAAAAACAATGAGCAGTTCTTC
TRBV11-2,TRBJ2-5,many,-,CASSESGFLQETQYF,TGTGCCAGCAGCGAGAGCGGGTTCCTCCAAGAGACCCAGTACTTC
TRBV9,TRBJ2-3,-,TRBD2,CASSSPGEAGVSDTQYF,TGTGCCAGCAGCTCCCCGGGGGAAGCGGGAGTTTCAGATACGCAGTATTTT
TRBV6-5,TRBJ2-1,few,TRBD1,CASSYGRDSRYNEQFF,TGTGCCAGCAGTTACGGAAGGGACAGTAGGTACAATGAGCAGTTCTTC
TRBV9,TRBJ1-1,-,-,CASSVRVGGTEAFF,TGTGCCAGCAGCGTACGTGTGGGGGGCACTGAAGCTTTCTTT
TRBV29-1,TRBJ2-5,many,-,CSVLDGKETQYF,TGCAGCGTTTTGGACGGGAAAGAGACCCAGTACTTC
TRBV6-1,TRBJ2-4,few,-,CASSAGTRYIQYF,TGTGCCAGCAGTGCTGGCACCCGGTACATTCAGTACTTC
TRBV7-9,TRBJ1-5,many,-,CASSLSQNPNQPQHF,TGTGCCAGCAGCTTATCACAGAATCCCAATCAGCCCCAGCATTTT
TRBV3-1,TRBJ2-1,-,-,CASSRGGGPVNEQFF,TGTGCCAGCAGCCGGGGGGGGGGCCCAGTCAATGAGCAGTTCTTC